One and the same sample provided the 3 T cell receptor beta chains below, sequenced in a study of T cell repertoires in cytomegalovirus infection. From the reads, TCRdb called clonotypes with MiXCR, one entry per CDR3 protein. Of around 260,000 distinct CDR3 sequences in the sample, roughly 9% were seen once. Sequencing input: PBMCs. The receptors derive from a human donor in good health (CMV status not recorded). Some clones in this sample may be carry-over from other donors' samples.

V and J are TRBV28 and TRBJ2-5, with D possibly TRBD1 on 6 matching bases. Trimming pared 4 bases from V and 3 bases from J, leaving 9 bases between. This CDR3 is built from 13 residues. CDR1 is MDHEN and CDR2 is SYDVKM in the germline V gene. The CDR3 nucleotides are TGTGCCAGCAGTTCGACAGGAAAAGAGACCCAGTACTTC. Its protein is CASSSTGKETQYF.

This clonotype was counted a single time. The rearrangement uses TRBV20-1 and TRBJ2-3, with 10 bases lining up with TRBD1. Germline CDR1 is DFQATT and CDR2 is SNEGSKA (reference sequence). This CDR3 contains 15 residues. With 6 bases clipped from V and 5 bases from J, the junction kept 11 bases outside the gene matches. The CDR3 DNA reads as TGCAGTGCCCTTCGCCGGGGACAGGGGAAAGATACGCAGTATTTT. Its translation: CSALRRGQGKDTQYF.

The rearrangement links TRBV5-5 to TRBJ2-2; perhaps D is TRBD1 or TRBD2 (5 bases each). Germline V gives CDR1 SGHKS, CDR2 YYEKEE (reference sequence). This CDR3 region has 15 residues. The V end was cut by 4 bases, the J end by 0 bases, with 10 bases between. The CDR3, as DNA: TGTGCCAGCAGCGTTATGGGGGCGAACACCGGGGAGCTGTTTTTT. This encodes CASSVMGANTGELFF.